Below are 29 T cell receptor beta chains sequenced from a single sample in a study of T-cell reconstitution after alpha-beta-depleted transplantation in children. Researchers prepared the TCRbeta library using unique molecular identifiers, the study reports. Each CDR3 protein is one row after TCRdb ran MiXCR on the PCR reads. The sample consists of about 980,000 distinct CDR3 sequences, 25% to 30% of them appearing once. The sequencing here drew on PBMCs, mostly from graft donor cells, taken 360 days after TCRalphabeta/CD19-depleted stem cell transplant. These TCRs come from a boy under three years old who had a stem cell transplant for SCID, so the T cells may come from the graft donor.

The chain joins TRBV6-1 to TRBJ1-1; TRBD1 matches 7 bases. This CDR3 comprises 15 residues. The junction had 8 bases not matched to a gene; V was cut back by 6 bases and J by 1 base. CDR1 and CDR2 from the germline V gene are MNHNS and SASEGT. The CDR3 DNA is TGTGCCAGCAGGACTATGAAGGGGGCGAACACTGAAGCTTTCTTT. Amino acids: CASRTMKGANTEAFF.

This sequence joins TRBV27 and TRBJ1-4; no clear D gene. Per the germline V gene, CDR1 is MNHEY and CDR2 is SMNVEV (reference sequence). Trimming left V 2 bases short and J 6 bases short, with 7 bases between. The CDR3 runs 13 residues. The CDR3 bases are TGTGCCAGCAGTTTAATCGTGGATGAAAAACTGTTTTTT. Its translation: CASSLIVDEKLFF.

In this sample, this clonotype turned up a few times. A junction boundary mismatches the germline segment, possibly from a read error. The rearrangement joins TRBV4-1 to TRBJ1-4; possibly TRBD1 for D (6 bases). The CDR3 runs 17 residues. Germline assignment: CDR1 MGHRA and CDR2 YSYEKL. This CDR3 reads CASNQPLLQGRNEKLFF. As DNA, the CDR3 is TGCGCCAGCAACCAACCTCTCTTACAGGGCCGAAATGAAAAACTGTTTTTT.

The CDR3 coding sequence is TGTGCCAGCAGTTACGTGCGGGGACCCCCTCGAGATACGCAGTATTTT. Translated: CASSYVRGPPRDTQYF. The chain joins TRBV6-5 to TRBJ2-3; the D gene is possibly TRBD2 (6 bases). The V gene's germline CDR1 is MNHEY and CDR2 SVGAGI. The CDR3 covers 16 residues. V was cut by 2 bases and J by 5 bases, with 17 bases left in between.

This clonotype turned up a few times. The rearrangement joins TRBV6-5 to TRBJ2-1; D might be TRBD1 (6 bases). Germline loops: CDR1 MNHEY, CDR2 SVGAGI. The ends were cut back, 2 bases at V and 7 bases at J, with 15 bases in the middle. This CDR3 spans 15 amino acids. For the CDR3, the DNA is TGTGCCAGCAGTTACCAAAGGGGGACCTTAAATGAGCAGTTCTTC. As protein: CASSYQRGTLNEQFF.

This clonotype was picked up a small number of times. This sequence joins TRBV5-6 and TRBJ2-1, with D perhaps TRBD2 (5 bases). The CDR3 consists of 12 residues. Germline V gene lookup returns CDR1 SGHDT and CDR2 YYEEEE. V was pared by 6 bases and J by 8 bases, with 12 bases between. The chain's CDR3 is CASTFGVDEQFF. The DNA for the CDR3 is TGTGCCAGCACCTTCGGGGTGGATGAGCAGTTCTTC.

This clonotype was observed a single time. The chain uses TRBV6-2 or TRBV6-3 and TRBJ2-5, with 9 bases fitting TRBD2. Germline V gene sequence: CDR1 MNHEY, CDR2 SVGEGT. This CDR3 is built from 15 residues. The J segment lost 5 bases and the V segment lost 7 bases, leaving 11 bases of the junction unmatched. The CDR3 nucleotides are TGTGCCAGCAAGAGGGCGGGGGGGTTCCGGGAGACCCAGTACTTC. Encoded protein: CASKRAGGFRETQYF.

This clonotype was seen more than once but under ten times. The rearrangement joins TRBV3-1 to TRBJ2-7, with 9 bases identical to TRBD2. The V gene end was trimmed by 3 bases and the J gene end by 0 bases; junction bases not matched to a gene: 6. Looked up from germline, CDR1 is LGHDT and CDR2 is YNNKEL (reference sequence). This CDR3 is 16 amino acids long. This CDR3 reads CASSQGLAVLSYEQYF. In nucleotides, the CDR3 is TGTGCCAGCAGCCAGGGACTAGCCGTACTCTCCTACGAGCAGTACTTC.

This clonotype was seen repeatedly, ten times or more. This chain links TRBV5-1 with TRBJ1-1; perhaps TRBD1 as D (5 bases). CDR1 and CDR2 from the germline V gene are SGHRS and YFSETQ. V was trimmed by 3 bases and J by 2 bases, leaving 35 bases between them. This CDR3 region has 22 residues. CDR3 DNA sequence: TGCGCCAGCAGCTCGATGTATAGGCTTATGCCGACAGAGCTAGACTTTAACACTGAAGCTTTCTTT. Translated, it gives CASSSMYRLMPTELDFNTEAFF.

There are a few counts of this clonotype. The chain has TRBV24-1 and TRBJ2-2; TRBD1 is a possible D gene (5 bases). Germline CDR1 is KGHDR and CDR2 is SFDVKD. The V end lost 7 bases, the J end lost 1 base, and 6 bases lay between the germline ends. The CDR3 length is 13 residues. The CDR3 spells CATRGQNTGELFF. CDR3 sequence (DNA): TGTGCCACCAGAGGACAGAACACCGGGGAGCTGTTTTTT.

This clonotype came up many times. The rearrangement joins TRBV6-5 to TRBJ1-4, with TRBD1 matching over 7 bases. V gave up 2 bases and J gave up 6 bases; unmatched junction bases: 3. CDR3 length: 14 amino acids. Germline V gene data show CDR1 as MNHEY and CDR2 as SVGAGI. The CDR3 DNA reads as TGTGCCAGCAGTTACAGACAGGGTTATGAAAAACTGTTTTTT. It yields the protein CASSYRQGYEKLFF.

The chain is built from TRBV7-9 and TRBJ2-7, with D uncertain. Deletions cut 1 base from V and 5 bases from J, with 9 bases between. Germline CDR1 reads SEHNR; CDR2 reads FQNEAQ (reference sequence). CDR3 length: 13 residues. The CDR3 nucleotides are TGTGCCAGCAGCTTAGGTCCGGGTCACGAGCAGTACTTC. Amino acid sequence: CASSLGPGHEQYF.

The chain carries TRBV4-2 and TRBJ1-5; no firm D call. Germline V gene data show CDR1 as LGHNA and CDR2 as YNFKEQ. Trimming stripped 2 bases from V and 0 bases from J, with 11 bases between. This CDR3 is 16 amino acids long. CDR3: CASSQSTEFSNQPQHF. The CDR3 DNA reads as TGTGCCAGCAGCCAAAGCACGGAGTTTAGCAATCAGCCCCAGCATTTT.

This chain uses TRBV7-9 with TRBJ1-2; tentative D call: TRBD1 (5 bases). The germline V and J ends were trimmed by 3 bases and 2 bases, with 13 bases remaining between them. The CDR3 totals 15 residues. The germline gives CDR1 SEHNR, CDR2 FQNEAQ (reference sequence). The CDR3 DNA is TGTGCCAGCAGCTTGCCCAGGGAACACAACTATGGCTACACCTTC. Its translation: CASSLPREHNYGYTF.

This clonotype was seen only a few times. The chain carries TRBV29-1 and TRBJ2-5; 7 positions agree with TRBD1. V shed 4 bases and J 4 bases; nucleotides not matched to a gene: 6. CDR1 and CDR2 from the germline V gene are SQVTM and ANQGSEA. CDR3 length: 13 amino acids. CDR3 residues: CSVVEDRRETQYF. The CDR3 region has the DNA TGCAGCGTTGTCGAGGACAGGCGAGAGACCCAGTACTTC.

In this sample, this clonotype turned up many times. The chain uses TRBV5-1 and TRBJ2-7, with a tentative D call TRBD2 (5 bases). The CDR3 sequence is 14 residues long. Trimming cost V 0 bases and J 3 bases, with 10 bases left between them. CDR1 and CDR2 (germline): SGHRS, YFSETQ. For the CDR3, the DNA is TGCGCCAGCAGCTTGGGGAGCGGTATCTACGAGCAGTACTTC. Residues: CASSLGSGIYEQYF.

The chain carries TRBV10-2 and TRBJ2-3; D possibly corresponds to TRBD1 (7 bases). Trimming removed 6 bases from V and 8 bases from J, with 15 bases in between. This CDR3 contains 13 residues. Germline CDR1 WSHSY, CDR2 SAAADI. The CDR3 region has the DNA TGCGCCAGCAGATCAGGGGGAGGTGGTACGCAGTATTTT. Translated: CASRSGGGGTQYF.

The V and J genes are TRBV4-3 and TRBJ1-2; D possibly corresponds to TRBD1 (5 bases). Germline V lookup: CDR1 LGHNA, CDR2 YSLEER. The germline V and J ends were trimmed by 0 bases and 2 bases, with 10 bases remaining between them. The CDR3 length is 15 residues. In DNA form, the CDR3 reads TGCGCCAGCAGCCAAGATCCGGCAGGGAACTATGGCTACACCTTC. The encoded protein is CASSQDPAGNYGYTF.

This clonotype was picked up a small number of times. The gene calls are TRBV7-3 and TRBJ1-1, with 10 nucleotides matching TRBD1. Germline CDR1 reads SGHTA; CDR2 reads FQGTGA. After removal of 4 bases from V and 5 bases from J, the junction contained 7 bases not matched to a gene. This CDR3 region has 15 residues. The CDR3, as DNA: TGTGCCAGCAGCTCCCTCGGGACAGGGGTAACTGAAGCTTTCTTT. This sequence encodes CASSSLGTGVTEAFF.

The gene calls are TRBV6-5 and TRBJ2-2, with 7 bases lining up with TRBD2. CDR1 and CDR2 (germline): MNHEY, SVGAGI. The trim removed 6 bases at V and 7 bases at J, leaving 14 bases unmatched. This CDR3 spans 16 amino acids. In DNA, the CDR3 is TGTGCCAGCAGCCCCTATACGGGGGGAAGAGACGGGGAGCTGTTTTTT. Its protein product is CASSPYTGGRDGELFF.

This clonotype was counted a few times. This chain joins TRBV6-1 and TRBJ2-7; 9 nucleotides match TRBD1. The CDR3 consists of 15 residues. The germline V gene encodes CDR1 MNHNS and CDR2 SASEGT. The ends lost 7 bases at V and 2 bases at J; junction bases unmatched: 9. CDR3 nucleotides: TGTGCCAGCACCGAGGGGACAGGGCGCACCTACGAGCAGTACTTC. This encodes CASTEGTGRTYEQYF.

This clonotype has a handful of counts. The J gene is TRBJ2-1, the V gene TRBV24-1, with D possibly matching TRBD2 (5 bases). Trimming removed 3 bases from V and 7 bases from J, with 15 bases in between. Looked up from germline, CDR1 is KGHDR and CDR2 is SFDVKD. CDR3 size: 15 residues. The CDR3 spells CATSDAAGWSNEQFF. For the CDR3, the DNA is TGTGCCACCAGTGATGCCGCGGGCTGGTCGAATGAGCAGTTCTTC.

The chain is built from TRBV12-3 or TRBV12-4 and TRBJ2-2; D is unclear. Trimming removed 5 bases from V and 3 bases from J, with 7 bases in between. There are 13 residues in the CDR3. The CDR3 is CASSAAYTGELFF. The CDR3 DNA reads TGTGCCAGCAGTGCAGCGTACACCGGGGAGCTGTTTTTT.

The rearrangement uses TRBV12-3 or TRBV12-4 and TRBJ2-7; no clear D gene. Deletions cut 4 bases from V and 6 bases from J, with 10 bases between. The CDR3 is 12 amino acids. The CDR3 region has the DNA TGTGCCAGCAGTTCCCGACTGGGCGAGCAGTACTTC. Its protein product is CASSSRLGEQYF.

V usage is TRBV28 and J usage is TRBJ2-2; D is possibly TRBD1 (5 bases). The germline V gene encodes CDR1 MDHEN and CDR2 SYDVKM. CDR3 size: 17 residues. Deletions cut 4 bases from V and 1 base from J, with 16 bases between. CDR3: CASSSPSGRVNTGELFF. CDR3 coding DNA: TGTGCCAGCAGTTCCCCCTCCGGCAGGGTGAACACCGGGGAGCTGTTTTTT.

This clonotype occurred a few times. This chain joins TRBV9 and TRBJ1-2; D is undetermined. The germline V gene has CDR1 SGDLS and CDR2 YYNGEE. This CDR3 is 18 amino acids long. The V and J ends lost 0 bases and 4 bases respectively, with 22 bases between them. CDR3 sequence (DNA): TGTGCCAGCAGCGTAGCGGGTGTGGCGGGTAGCGACTTCTATGGCTACACCTTC. Residues: CASSVAGVAGSDFYGYTF.

The chain joins TRBV28 to TRBJ2-7; 8 bases are shared with TRBD2. The CDR3 has 16 residues. Germline V gives CDR1 MDHEN, CDR2 SYDVKM. The V segment lost 4 bases and the J segment 0 bases; nucleotides outside the gene matches: 8. The CDR3 loop reads CASSSMTSAYSYEQYF. CDR3 DNA: TGTGCCAGCAGTTCGATGACTAGCGCCTACTCCTACGAGCAGTACTTC.

The CDR3 region is CATSREDRGTETQYF. The DNA of the CDR3 is TGTGCCACCAGCAGAGAGGACAGGGGAACAGAGACCCAGTACTTC. V gene TRBV15 combines with J gene TRBJ2-5; TRBD1 agrees at 9 bases. Germline V gene lookup returns CDR1 LNHNV and CDR2 YYDKDF (reference sequence). The CDR3 is made up of 15 amino acids. Germline trimming cut 0 bases from V and 4 bases from J; bases unmatched to any gene: 3.

This clonotype was counted only a few times. V usage is TRBV7-3 and J usage is TRBJ2-3, with D maybe TRBD2 (5 bases). V shed 5 bases and J shed 2 bases, with 20 bases lying between them. The germline gives CDR1 SGHTA, CDR2 FQGTGA. CDR3 length: 17 amino acids. The CDR3 coding sequence is TGTGCCAGCAGCCTCCCACGGGATGGGAGCTACACAGATACGCAGTATTTT. This codes for CASSLPRDGSYTDTQYF. The entire variable domain, with the rest obtained from reference TRBV7-3 and TRBJ2-3, is as follows: GAGVSQTPSNKVTEKGKYVELRCDPISGHTALYWYRQSLGQGPEFLIYFQGTGAADDSGLPNDRFFAVRPEGSVSTLKIQRTERGDSAVYLCASSLPRDGSYTDTQYFGPGTRLTVL.